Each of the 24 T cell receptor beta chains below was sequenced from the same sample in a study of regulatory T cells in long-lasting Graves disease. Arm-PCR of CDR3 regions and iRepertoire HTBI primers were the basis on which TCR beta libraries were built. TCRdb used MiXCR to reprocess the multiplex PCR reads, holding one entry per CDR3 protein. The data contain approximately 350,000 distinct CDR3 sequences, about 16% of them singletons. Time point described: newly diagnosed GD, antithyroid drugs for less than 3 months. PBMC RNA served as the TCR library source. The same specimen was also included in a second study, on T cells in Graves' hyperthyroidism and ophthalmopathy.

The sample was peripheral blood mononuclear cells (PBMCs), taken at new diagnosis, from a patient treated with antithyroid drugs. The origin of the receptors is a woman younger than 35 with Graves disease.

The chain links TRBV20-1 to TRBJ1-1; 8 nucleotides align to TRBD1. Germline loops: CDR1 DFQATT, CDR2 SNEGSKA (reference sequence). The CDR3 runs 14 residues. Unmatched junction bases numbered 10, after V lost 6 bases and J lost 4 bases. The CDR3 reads CSADKDRVGTEAFF. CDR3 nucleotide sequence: TGCAGTGCGGATAAGGACAGGGTGGGCACTGAAGCTTTCTTT.

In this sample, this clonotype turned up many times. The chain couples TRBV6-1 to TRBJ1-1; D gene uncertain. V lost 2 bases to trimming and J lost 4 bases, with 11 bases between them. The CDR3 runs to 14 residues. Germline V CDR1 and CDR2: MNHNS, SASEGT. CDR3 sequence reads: CASSERQLGTEAFF. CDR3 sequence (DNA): TGTGCCAGCAGTGAACGGCAGCTAGGCACTGAAGCTTTCTTT.

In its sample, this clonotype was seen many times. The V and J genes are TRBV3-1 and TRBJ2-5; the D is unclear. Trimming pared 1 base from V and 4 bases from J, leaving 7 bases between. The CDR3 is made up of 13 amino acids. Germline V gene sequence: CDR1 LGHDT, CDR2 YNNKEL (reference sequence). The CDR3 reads CASSQAVAETQYF. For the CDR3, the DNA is TGTGCCAGCAGCCAAGCGGTCGCAGAGACCCAGTACTTC.

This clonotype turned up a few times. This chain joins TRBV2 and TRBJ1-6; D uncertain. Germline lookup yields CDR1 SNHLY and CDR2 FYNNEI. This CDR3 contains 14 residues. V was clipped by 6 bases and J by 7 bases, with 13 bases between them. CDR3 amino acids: CASSQFRSNSPLHF. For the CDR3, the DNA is TGTGCCAGCAGCCAGTTCAGATCAAATTCACCCCTCCACTTT.

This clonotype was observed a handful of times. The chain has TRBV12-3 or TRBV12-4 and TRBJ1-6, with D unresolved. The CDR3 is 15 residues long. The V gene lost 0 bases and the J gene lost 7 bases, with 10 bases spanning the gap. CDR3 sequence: CASSLAKPMNSPLHF. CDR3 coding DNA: TGTGCCAGCAGTTTAGCGAAACCCATGAATTCACCCCTCCACTTT.

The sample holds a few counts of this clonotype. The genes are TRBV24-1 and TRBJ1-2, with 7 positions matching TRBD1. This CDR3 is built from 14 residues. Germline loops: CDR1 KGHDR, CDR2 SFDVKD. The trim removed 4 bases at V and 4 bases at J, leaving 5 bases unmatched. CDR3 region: CATSDTGTAYGYTF. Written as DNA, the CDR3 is TGTGCCACCAGTGACACCGGGACAGCCTATGGCTACACCTTC.

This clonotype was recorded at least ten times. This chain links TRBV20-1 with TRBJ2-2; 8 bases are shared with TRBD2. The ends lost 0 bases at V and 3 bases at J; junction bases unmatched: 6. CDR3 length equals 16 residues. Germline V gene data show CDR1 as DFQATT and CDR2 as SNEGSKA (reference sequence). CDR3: CSAREPSGRYTGELFF. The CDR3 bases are TGCAGTGCTAGAGAACCTAGCGGGCGCTACACCGGGGAGCTGTTTTTT.

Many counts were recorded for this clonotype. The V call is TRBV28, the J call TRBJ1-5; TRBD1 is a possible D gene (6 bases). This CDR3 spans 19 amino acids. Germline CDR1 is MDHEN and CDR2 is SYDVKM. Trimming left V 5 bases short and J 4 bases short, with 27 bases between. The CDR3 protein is CASSGHWAGVGAGNQPQHF. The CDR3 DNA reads TGTGCCAGCAGTGGGCACTGGGCAGGGGTTGGGGCTGGGAATCAGCCCCAGCATTTT.

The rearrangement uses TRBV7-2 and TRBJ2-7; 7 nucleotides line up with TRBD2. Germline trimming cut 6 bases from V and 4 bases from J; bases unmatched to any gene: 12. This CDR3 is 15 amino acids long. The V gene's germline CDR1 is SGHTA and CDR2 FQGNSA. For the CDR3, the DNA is TGTGCCAGCAGGGGGGAGGGCCTTCCTGTGTACGAGCAGTACTTC. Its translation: CASRGEGLPVYEQYF.

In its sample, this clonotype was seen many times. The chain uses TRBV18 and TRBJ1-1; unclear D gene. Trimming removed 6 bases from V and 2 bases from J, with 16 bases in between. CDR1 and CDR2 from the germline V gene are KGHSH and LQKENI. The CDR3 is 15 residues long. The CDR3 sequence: CASSRDPVTNTEAFF. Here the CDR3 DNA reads TGTGCCAGCTCTCGAGACCCAGTTACAAACACTGAAGCTTTCTTT.

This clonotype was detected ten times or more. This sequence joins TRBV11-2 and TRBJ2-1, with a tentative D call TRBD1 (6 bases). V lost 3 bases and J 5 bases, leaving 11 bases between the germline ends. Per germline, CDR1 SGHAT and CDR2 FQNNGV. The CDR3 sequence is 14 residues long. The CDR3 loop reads CASSFRQANNEQFF. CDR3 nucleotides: TGTGCCAGCAGCTTCCGACAGGCTAACAATGAGCAGTTCTTC.

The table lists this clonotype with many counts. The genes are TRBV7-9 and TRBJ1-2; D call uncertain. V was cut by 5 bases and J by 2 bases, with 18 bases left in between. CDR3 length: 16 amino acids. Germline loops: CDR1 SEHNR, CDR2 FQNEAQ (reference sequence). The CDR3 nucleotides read TGTGCCAGCAGCCACCCATCGGTGCAGAGAAACTATGGCTACACCTTC. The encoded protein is CASSHPSVQRNYGYTF.

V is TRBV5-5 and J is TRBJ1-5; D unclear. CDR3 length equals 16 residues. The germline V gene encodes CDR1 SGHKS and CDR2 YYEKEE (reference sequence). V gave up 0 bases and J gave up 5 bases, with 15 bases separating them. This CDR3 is CASSLDYSDAYQPQHF. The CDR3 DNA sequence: TGTGCCAGCAGCTTGGATTACAGCGACGCATATCAGCCCCAGCATTTT.

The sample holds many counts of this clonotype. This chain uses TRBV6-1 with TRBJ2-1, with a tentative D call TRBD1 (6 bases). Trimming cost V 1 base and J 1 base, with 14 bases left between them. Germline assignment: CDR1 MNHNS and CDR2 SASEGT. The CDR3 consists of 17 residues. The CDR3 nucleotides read TGTGCCAGCAGTGAAGAGGTGGGGGCCAGGTCCTACAATGAGCAGTTCTTC. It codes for CASSEEVGARSYNEQFF.

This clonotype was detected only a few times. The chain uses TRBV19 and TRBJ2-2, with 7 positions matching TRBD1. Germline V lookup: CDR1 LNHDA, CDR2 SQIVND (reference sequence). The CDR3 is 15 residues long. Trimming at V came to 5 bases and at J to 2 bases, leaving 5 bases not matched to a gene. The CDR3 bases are TGTGCCAGTAGTTATACAGGGGCCAACACCGGGGAGCTGTTTTTT. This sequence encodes CASSYTGANTGELFF.

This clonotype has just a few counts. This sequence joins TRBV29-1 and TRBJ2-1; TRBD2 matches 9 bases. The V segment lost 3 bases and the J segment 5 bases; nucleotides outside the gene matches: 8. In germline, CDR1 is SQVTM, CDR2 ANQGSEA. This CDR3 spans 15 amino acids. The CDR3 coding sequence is TGCAGCGTTGAGATGGGGACTAGCAGAGACAATGAGCAGTTCTTC. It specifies CSVEMGTSRDNEQFF.

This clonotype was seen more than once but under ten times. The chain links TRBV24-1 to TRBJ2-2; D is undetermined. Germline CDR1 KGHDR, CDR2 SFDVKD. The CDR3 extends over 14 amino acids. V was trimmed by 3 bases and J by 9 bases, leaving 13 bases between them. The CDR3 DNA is TGTGCCACCAGTGATCCGAAGGACCGCCGGGAGCTGTTTTTT. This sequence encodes CATSDPKDRRELFF.

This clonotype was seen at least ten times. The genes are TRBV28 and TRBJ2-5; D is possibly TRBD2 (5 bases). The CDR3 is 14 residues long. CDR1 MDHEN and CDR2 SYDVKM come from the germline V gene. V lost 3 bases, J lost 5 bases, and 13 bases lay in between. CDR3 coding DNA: TGTGCCAGCAGTTTGCCGGGATCCGGGGAGACCCAGTACTTC. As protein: CASSLPGSGETQYF.

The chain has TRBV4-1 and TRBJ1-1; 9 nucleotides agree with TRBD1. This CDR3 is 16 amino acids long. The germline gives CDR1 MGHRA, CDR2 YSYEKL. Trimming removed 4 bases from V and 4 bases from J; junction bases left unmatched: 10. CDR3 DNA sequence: TGCGCCAGCAGCCCATTACCGGGACAGGGCGTCACTGAAGCTTTCTTT. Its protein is CASSPLPGQGVTEAFF.

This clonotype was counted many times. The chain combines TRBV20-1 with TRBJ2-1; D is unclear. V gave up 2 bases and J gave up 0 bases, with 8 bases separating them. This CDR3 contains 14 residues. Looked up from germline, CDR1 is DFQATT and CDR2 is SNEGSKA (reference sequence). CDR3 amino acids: CSARSLSSYNEQFF. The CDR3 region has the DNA TGCAGTGCTAGATCTCTGAGCTCCTACAATGAGCAGTTCTTC.

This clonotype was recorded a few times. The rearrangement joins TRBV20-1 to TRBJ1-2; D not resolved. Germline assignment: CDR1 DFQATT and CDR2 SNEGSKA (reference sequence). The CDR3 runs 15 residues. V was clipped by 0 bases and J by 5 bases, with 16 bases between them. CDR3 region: CSARDWRTLVYGYTF. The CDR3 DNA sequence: TGCAGTGCTAGAGATTGGAGGACCTTAGTGTATGGCTACACCTTC.

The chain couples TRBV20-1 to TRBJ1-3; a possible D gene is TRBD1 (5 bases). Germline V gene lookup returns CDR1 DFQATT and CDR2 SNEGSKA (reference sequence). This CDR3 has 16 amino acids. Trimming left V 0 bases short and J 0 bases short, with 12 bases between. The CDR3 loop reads CSARDRGGGSGNTIYF. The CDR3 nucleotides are TGCAGTGCTAGAGATCGGGGGGGGGGCTCTGGAAACACCATATATTTT.

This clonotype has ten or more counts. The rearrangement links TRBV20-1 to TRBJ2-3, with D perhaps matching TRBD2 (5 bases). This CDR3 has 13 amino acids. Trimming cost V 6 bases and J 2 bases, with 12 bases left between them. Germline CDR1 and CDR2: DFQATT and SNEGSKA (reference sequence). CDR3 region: CSADGGNTDTQYF. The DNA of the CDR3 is TGCAGTGCCGATGGAGGAAACACAGATACGCAGTATTTT.

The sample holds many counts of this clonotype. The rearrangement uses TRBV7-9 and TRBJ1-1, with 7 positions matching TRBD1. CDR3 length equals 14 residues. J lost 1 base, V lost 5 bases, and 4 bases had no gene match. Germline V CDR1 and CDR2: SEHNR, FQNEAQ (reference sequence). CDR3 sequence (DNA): TGTGCCAGCAGCCCGGGACAGAAGAACACTGAAGCTTTCTTT. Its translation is CASSPGQKNTEAFF.